A selection of T cell receptor beta chains follows, all from one sample in a study of blood T cell repertoires in COVID-19. TCRdb's copy holds only in-frame clones and misses some; the assay was immunoSEQ multiplex PCR. The repertoire includes some 150,000 clones, 80% to 90% of them detected once, and 3% to 4% sits in the top ten. Sequencing was performed on peripheral blood. Receptors were obtained from a man in his 70s with acute or convalescent COVID-19. Each CDR3 is given with its conserved first and last residue. Each record gives: V gene, D gene, clone size, J gene, CDR3 DNA, CDR3 protein. D genes are given only for firm matches. Clone size is stated in some rows and not others, as once, few, many or a class when expanded.

V gene: TRBV5-1; D gene: TRBD2; clone size: NA; J gene: TRBJ2-5; CDR3 DNA: TGCGCCAGCAGCAATGTGACTAGCGGGAGCAGGACCCAGTACTTC; CDR3 protein: CASSNVTSGSRTQYF
V gene: TRBV25-1; D gene: NA; clone size: few; J gene: TRBJ1-2; CDR3 DNA: TGTGCCAGCAGTGGTGCGGGGTTTGGCTACACCTTC; CDR3 protein: CASSGAGFGYTF
V gene: TRBV28; D gene: NA; clone size: NA; J gene: TRBJ2-2; CDR3 DNA: TGTGCCAGCAGTTCCACAAAAAGGGGTACCGGGGAGCTGTTTTTT; CDR3 protein: CASSSTKRGTGELFF
V gene: TRBV30; D gene: NA; clone size: NA; J gene: TRBJ1-1; CDR3 DNA: TGTGCCTGGAGTTACGGGTCCTTGAACACTGAAGCTTTCTTT; CDR3 protein: CAWSYGSLNTEAFF
V gene: TRBV7-9; D gene: NA; clone size: NA; J gene: TRBJ2-2; CDR3 DNA: TGTGCCAGCAGCTTGTTGGGGTCTAGCGCCCGGTACACCGGGGAGCTGTTTTTT; CDR3 protein: CASSLLGSSARYTGELFF
V gene: TRBV7-6; D gene: TRBD1; clone size: NA; J gene: TRBJ2-5; CDR3 DNA: TGTGCCAGCAGCTTAGAAACCCCACTCCGGGACAGGGCTGAGGAGACCCAGTACTTC; CDR3 protein: CASSLETPLRDRAEETQYF
V gene: TRBV19; D gene: NA; clone size: NA; J gene: TRBJ2-3; CDR3 DNA: TGTGCCAGTAGTATAGATCTAACGGGTGGGAGAGATACGCAGTATTTT; CDR3 protein: CASSIDLTGGRDTQYF
V gene: TRBV7-2; D gene: NA; clone size: few; J gene: TRBJ1-2; CDR3 DNA: TGTGCCAGCAGCTCCGCAGGGTCACACTATGGCTACACCTTC; CDR3 protein: CASSSAGSHYGYTF
V gene: TRBV7-9; D gene: TRBD2; clone size: NA; J gene: TRBJ2-2; CDR3 DNA: TGTGCCAGCAGCTCTAGCGGGAGTTACACCGGGGAGCTGTTTTTT; CDR3 protein: CASSSSGSYTGELFF
V gene: TRBV30; D gene: NA; clone size: NA; J gene: TRBJ2-7; CDR3 DNA: TGTGCCTGGACCCGACGAGCGGGCTACGAGCAGTACTTC; CDR3 protein: CAWTRRAGYEQYF
V gene: TRBV3-1/TRBV3-2; D gene: NA; clone size: NA; J gene: TRBJ2-3; CDR3 DNA: TGTGCCAGCAGCCAGGAAACGAGGGTAACAGATACGCAGTATTTT; CDR3 protein: CASSQETRVTDTQYF
V gene: TRBV11-1; D gene: TRBD1; clone size: NA; J gene: TRBJ2-3; CDR3 DNA: TGTGCCAGCAGTAAAAGGAGACAGGGGAGCACAGATACGCAGTATTTT; CDR3 protein: CASSKRRQGSTDTQYF
V gene: TRBV6-6; D gene: TRBD1; clone size: NA; J gene: TRBJ2-2; CDR3 DNA: TGTGCCAGCAGTAAGACAGGGGTCACCGGGGAGCTGTTTTTT; CDR3 protein: CASSKTGVTGELFF